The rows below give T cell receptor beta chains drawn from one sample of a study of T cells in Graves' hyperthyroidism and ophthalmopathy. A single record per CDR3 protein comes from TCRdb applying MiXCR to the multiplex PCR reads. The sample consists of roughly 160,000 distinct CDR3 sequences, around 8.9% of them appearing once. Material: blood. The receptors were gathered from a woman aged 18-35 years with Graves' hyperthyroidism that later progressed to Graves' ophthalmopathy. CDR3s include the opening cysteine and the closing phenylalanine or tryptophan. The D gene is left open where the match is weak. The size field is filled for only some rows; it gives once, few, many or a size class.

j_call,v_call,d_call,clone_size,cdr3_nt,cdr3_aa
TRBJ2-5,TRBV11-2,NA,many,TGTGCCAGCGGCTACCCCCAAGAGACCCAGTACTTC,CASGYPQETQYF
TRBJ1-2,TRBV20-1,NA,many,TGCAGTGCGCGAATCCCGTTCAGGGGACCTAACTATGGCTACACCTTC,CSARIPFRGPNYGYTF
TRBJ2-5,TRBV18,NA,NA,TGTGCCAGCTCACCATTGGGCCAAGAGACCCAGTACTTC,CASSPLGQETQYF
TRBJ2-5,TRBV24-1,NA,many,TGTGCCACCAGTGGGCCTGGCCAAGAGACCCAGTACTTC,CATSGPGQETQYF
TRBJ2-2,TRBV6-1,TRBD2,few,TGTGCCAGCAGTCGGGGACTAGCGGGAGGGCACACCGGGGAGCTGTTTTTT,CASSRGLAGGHTGELFF
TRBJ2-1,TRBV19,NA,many,TGTGCCAGTAGTATAGCATCGATAAGGGACAATGAGCAGTTCTTC,CASSIASIRDNEQFF
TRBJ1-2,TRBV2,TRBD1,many,TGTGCCAGCAGTGAGAAAGACACGAGACAGGGCTATGGCTACACCTTC,CASSEKDTRQGYGYTF
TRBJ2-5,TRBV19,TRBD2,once,TGTGCCAGTAGTTCGGAATTAGCGGGGGGGCAAGAGACCCAGTACTTC,CASSSELAGGQETQYF
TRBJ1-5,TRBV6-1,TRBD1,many,TGTGCCAGCAGTCGAGATAGACAGGGACGCAATCAGCCCCAGCATTTT,CASSRDRQGRNQPQHF
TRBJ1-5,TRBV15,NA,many,TGTGCCACCAGCAGAGACTTTGGAGGGGGCAATCAGCCCCAGCATTTT,CATSRDFGGGNQPQHF
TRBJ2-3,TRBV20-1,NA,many,TGCAGTGCAGCCCAGTCACGGGCTTTGGGTACGCAGTATTTT,CSAAQSRALGTQYF
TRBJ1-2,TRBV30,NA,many,TGTGCCGAGGGAGACGAAGCTAACTATGGCTACACCTTC,CAEGDEANYGYTF
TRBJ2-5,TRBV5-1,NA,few,TGCGCCAGCAGCTTGGATTCCCAGATCCAAGAGACCCAGTACTTC,CASSLDSQIQETQYF
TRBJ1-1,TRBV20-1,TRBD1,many,TGCAGTGCTAGAGCCAGGGGGATCTACACTGAAGCTTTCTTT,CSARARGIYTEAFF
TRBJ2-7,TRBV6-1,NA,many,TGTGCCAGCAGGAAGGGGTCGAGCCGGGACGAGCAGTACTTC,CASRKGSSRDEQYF
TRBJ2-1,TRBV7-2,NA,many,TGTGCCAGCAGCTTAGTGAGGTATGAGCAGTTCTTC,CASSLVRYEQFF
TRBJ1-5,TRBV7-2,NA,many,TGTGCCAGCAGCTTAGTATCGGGACCTGAACAGCCCCAGCATTTT,CASSLVSGPEQPQHF
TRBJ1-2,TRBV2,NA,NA,TGTGCCAGCAGTGAGTTCGAGTCCAGTCGGTTGGGACACTATGGCTACACCTTC,CASSEFESSRLGHYGYTF
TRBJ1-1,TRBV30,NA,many,TGTGCCTGGAGGCCCGGGACTCCTGGCACTGAAGCTTTCTTT,CAWRPGTPGTEAFF
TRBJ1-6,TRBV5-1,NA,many,TGCGCCAGCAGCTTGGCCGTCCTTAATTCACCCCTCCACTTT,CASSLAVLNSPLHF
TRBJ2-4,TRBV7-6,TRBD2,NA,TGTGCCAGCAGCTCTACGTACTCCGGGACTAGCGGGAGAGAAGCCGGGGACATTCAGTACTTC,CASSSTYSGTSGREAGDIQYF
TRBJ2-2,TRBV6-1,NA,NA,TGTGCCAGCACTTCAGGGATCGAGGAGCTGTTTTTT,CASTSGIEELFF
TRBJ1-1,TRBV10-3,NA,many,TGTGCCATCAGTGAGGGACACCCTCAAGCTTTCTTT,CAISEGHPQAFF
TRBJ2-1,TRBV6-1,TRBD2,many,TGTGCCAGCAGATCCGGGACTAGCGGGAGAGGATACAATGAGCAGTTCTTC,CASRSGTSGRGYNEQFF
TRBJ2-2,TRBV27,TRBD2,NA,TGTGCCAGCAGTTTAGGGACTAGCGGGGGGGCCGGGGAGCTGTTTTTT,CASSLGTSGGAGELFF
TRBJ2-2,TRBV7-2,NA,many,TGTGCCAGCAGCCCGGGGCAGCTCAACGGGGAGCTGTTTTTT,CASSPGQLNGELFF
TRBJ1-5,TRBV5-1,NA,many,TGCGCCAGCAGCTTGGGAGGACAGAGCAATCAGCCCCAGCATTTT,CASSLGGQSNQPQHF
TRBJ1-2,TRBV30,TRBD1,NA,TGTGCCTGGAGTGTAACCGGGACAGGGACCCGTGGCTACACCTTC,CAWSVTGTGTRGYTF
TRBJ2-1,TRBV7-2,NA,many,TGTGCCAGCAGCTTATTGCCTGGGTTCGGTGAGCAGTTCTTC,CASSLLPGFGEQFF
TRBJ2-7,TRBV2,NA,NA,TGTGCCAGCAGTTACAGTACCTACGAGCAGTACTTC,CASSYSTYEQYF
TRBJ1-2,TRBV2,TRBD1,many,TGTGCCAGCAGCCAAACAGGGGGCGATAACTATGGCTACACCTTC,CASSQTGGDNYGYTF
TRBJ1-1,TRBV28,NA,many,TGTGCCAGCAGTCAAGGGGAGGGCGCTTTCTTT,CASSQGEGAFF
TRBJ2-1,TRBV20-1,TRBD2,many,TGCAGTGCTAACCGACTAGCCTCCTACAATGAGCAGTTCTTC,CSANRLASYNEQFF